The 32 T cell receptor beta chains given below trace back to one sample, sequenced in a study of identifying expanded T cells in peripheral blood (dated 2019 in TCRdb). The method was the immunoSEQ multiplex PCR assay. As stored in TCRdb, this immuneACCESS dataset retains in-frame rearrangements with V and J assigned. A fraction of the clones does not appear; measured against another copy, unresolved V genes explain less than half of the discrepancy, and the remainder lacks a known reason. This sample has about 110,000 clones in its table, and about 89% of those were observed once. Roughly 17% of the sample comes from the top ten. The sequenced sample consisted of blood. These receptors all stem from a person aged 18-70 years in good health.

The V gene is TRBV6-5, the J gene TRBJ2-7; D not certain. Looked up from germline, CDR1 is MNHEY and CDR2 is SVGAGI. CDR3 length: 13 residues. V was clipped by 4 bases and J by 5 bases, with 12 bases between them. CDR3: CASSSAGFNEQYF. CDR3 nucleotide sequence: TGTGCCAGCAGTTCGGCAGGTTTCAACGAGCAGTACTTC.

This chain uses TRBV5-1 with TRBJ1-5; D perhaps matches TRBD1 (5 bases). The germline gives CDR1 SGHRS, CDR2 YFSETQ. The CDR3 covers 15 residues. V was shortened by 1 base and J by 9 bases, with 17 bases between the two germline ends. The CDR3 DNA reads as TGCGCCAGCAGCTTGAGGGGCGGCCCAGAGACGCCCCAGCATTTT. Amino acid sequence: CASSLRGGPETPQHF.

This clone was seen once. The CDR3 nucleotides read TGTGCCAGCAGCTTCGGGACTAGCATAAATACGCAGTATTTT. Translation: CASSFGTSINTQYF. The V call is TRBV5-6, the J call TRBJ2-3; 9 nucleotides match TRBD2. The V gene end was trimmed by 2 bases and the J gene end by 7 bases; junction bases not matched to a gene: 5. The CDR3 is made up of 14 amino acids. CDR1 and CDR2 from the germline V gene are SGHDT and YYEEEE. The whole variable domain, filled in from reference TRBV5-6 and TRBJ2-3, reads DAGVTQSPTHLIKTRGQQVTLRCSPKSGHDTVSWYQQALGQGPQFIFQYYEEEERQRGNFPDRFSGHQFPNYSSELNVNALLLGDSALYLCASSFGTSINTQYFGPGTRLTVL.

The chain carries TRBV5-1 and TRBJ2-1; the match to TRBD2 covers 10 bases. The germline gives CDR1 SGHRS, CDR2 YFSETQ. The V gene end was trimmed by 3 bases and the J gene end by 5 bases; junction bases not matched to a gene: 2. The CDR3 spans 14 residues. The CDR3 sequence: CASSSLAGDNEQFF. The CDR3 DNA reads TGCGCCAGCAGCTCTCTAGCGGGGGACAATGAGCAGTTCTTC. Full variable domain (remainder filled in from reference TRBV5-1 and TRBJ2-1): KAGVTQTPRYLIKTRGQQVTLSCSPISGHRSVSWYQQTPGQGLQFLFEYFSETQRNKGNFPGRFSGRQFSNSRSEMNVSTLELGDSALYLCASSSLAGDNEQFFGPGTRLTVL.

For this clone: The junction does not match germline at one end; this may be a read error. The rearrangement links TRBV6-5 to TRBJ2-3; 8 bases are a match to TRBD2. Germline V gene sequence: CDR1 MNHEY, CDR2 SVGAGI. The CDR3 covers 15 residues. The CDR3 sequence: CAISPLAGGSDTQYF. DNA for the CDR3: TGTGCCATCAGTCCTCTGGCGGGGGGCTCAGATACGCAGTATTTT.

The genes are TRBV7-8 and TRBJ2-7, with TRBD2 as a possible D gene (6 bases). Germline-derived CDR1 and CDR2 are SGHVS and FQNEAQ. The CDR3 contains 16 residues. V gave up 1 base and J gave up 4 bases, with 17 bases separating them. The CDR3 nucleotides are TGTGCCAGCAGCTTAGGGGCGGCGGGACCGGCGTACGAGCAGTACTTC. This codes for CASSLGAAGPAYEQYF.

The chain carries TRBV10-3 and TRBJ2-7, with unresolved D. CDR1 ENHRY and CDR2 SYGVKD come from the germline V gene. Trimming stripped 2 bases from V and 6 bases from J, with 17 bases between. CDR3 length: 15 amino acids. CDR3 in amino acids: CAISETVLGSIEQYF. CDR3 in DNA: TGTGCCATCAGTGAGACAGTGTTAGGGTCTATCGAGCAGTACTTC.

The chain recombines TRBV5-1 with TRBJ2-4; 9 bases align to TRBD1. There are 17 residues in the CDR3. Germline CDR1 and CDR2: SGHRS and YFSETQ. Trimming at V came to 1 base and at J to 2 bases, leaving 7 bases not matched to a gene. The CDR3 region has the DNA TGCGCCAGCAGCTTGAGCCCAGGACAGGGGACCAAAAACATTCAGTACTTC. The encoded protein is CASSLSPGQGTKNIQYF.

V gene TRBV2 combines with J gene TRBJ2-5, with 9 bases identical to TRBD1. The V gene end was trimmed by 6 bases and the J gene end by 4 bases; junction bases not matched to a gene: 0. Germline V gives CDR1 SNHLY, CDR2 FYNNEI. The length of the CDR3 is 12 residues. The CDR3 DNA follows: TGTGCCAGCAGGACAGGGGGAGAGACCCAGTACTTC. It encodes CASRTGGETQYF.

This clone was seen more than once but under ten times. V gene TRBV6-5 combines with J gene TRBJ1-6; D gene uncertain. The CDR3 runs 15 residues. V dropped 6 bases and J dropped 10 bases, with 19 bases sitting between them. CDR1 and CDR2 (germline): MNHEY, SVGAGI. CDR3 DNA sequence: TGTGCCAGCAGGTCCCCTAGGGAGGGAGAATCACCCCTCCACTTT. Protein product: CASRSPREGESPLHF.

The gene calls are TRBV5-1 and TRBJ1-1, with 8 nucleotides matching TRBD1. Looked up from germline, CDR1 is SGHRS and CDR2 is YFSETQ. This CDR3 is 14 amino acids long. J lost 6 bases, V lost 4 bases, and 8 bases had no gene match. The CDR3, as DNA: TGCGCCAGCAGCCCTGGGACAGGTTACGCTGAAGCTTTCTTT. Translated, it gives CASSPGTGYAEAFF.

The V and J genes are TRBV7-9 and TRBJ2-1; 8 bases line up with TRBD1. Germline CDR1 and CDR2: SEHNR and FQNEAQ (reference sequence). There are 15 residues in the CDR3. J lost 6 bases, V lost 3 bases, and 7 bases had no gene match. In DNA, the CDR3 is TGTGCCAGCAGCTTTCGACAGGGGAATATCAATGAGCAGTTCTTC. Amino acids: CASSFRQGNINEQFF.

The chain employs TRBV28 and TRBJ2-7, with D possibly TRBD1 on 6 matching bases. In germline, CDR1 is MDHEN, CDR2 SYDVKM. The CDR3 spans 14 residues. The V gene lost 7 bases and the J gene lost 2 bases, with 15 bases spanning the gap. This CDR3 is CASTPGTHAYEQYF. CDR3 DNA: TGTGCCAGCACCCCCGGGACACACGCCTACGAGCAGTACTTC.

This rearrangement joins TRBV27 to TRBJ2-3; unclear D gene. Trimming stripped 5 bases from V and 9 bases from J, with 24 bases between. Germline CDR1 reads MNHEY; CDR2 reads SMNVEV (reference sequence). The CDR3 has 16 residues. The CDR3, as DNA: TGTGCCAGCAGTCCCTCTGTATGGGCCACAAAGTGGACGCAGTATTTT. Amino acid sequence: CASSPSVWATKWTQYF.

The chain employs TRBV7-2 and TRBJ2-7, with TRBD2 as a possible D gene (7 bases). The CDR3 totals 13 residues. Germline V gene data show CDR1 as SGHTA and CDR2 as FQGNSA. V shed 5 bases and J shed 5 bases, with 13 bases lying between them. The CDR3 DNA sequence: TGTGCCAGCAGCCGAGGGGGGGCCGACGAGCAGTACTTC. It is translated as CASSRGGADEQYF.

The rearrangement uses TRBV15 and TRBJ2-1; a possible D gene is TRBD1 (6 bases). V lost 3 bases to trimming and J lost 9 bases, with 12 bases between them. Germline CDR1 and CDR2: LNHNV and YYDKDF (reference sequence). The CDR3 runs 13 residues. The CDR3 DNA follows: TGTGCCACCAGCAGCCGGACAGCAGGTGAGCAGTTCTTC. Its protein product is CATSSRTAGEQFF.

The rearrangement links TRBV4-3 to TRBJ1-1; D may be TRBD1 (6 bases). Germline V gene sequence: CDR1 LGHNA, CDR2 YSLEER. The CDR3 length is 18 residues. V lost 0 bases and J 4 bases, leaving 21 bases between the germline ends. The CDR3 protein is CASSQDESGTGWGTEAFF. CDR3 coding DNA: TGCGCCAGCAGCCAAGATGAAAGTGGTACAGGGTGGGGCACTGAAGCTTTCTTT.

The V call is TRBV7-8, the J call TRBJ2-2; D remains unclear. The CDR3 contains 14 residues. CDR1 and CDR2 (germline): SGHVS, FQNEAQ. V lost 1 base, J lost 4 bases, and 7 bases lay in between. CDR3: CASSLGISTGELFF. The CDR3 DNA reads TGTGCCAGCAGCTTAGGGATAAGCACCGGGGAGCTGTTTTTT. The full variable domain, completed using reference TRBV7-8 and TRBJ2-2, is GAGVSQSPRYKVAKRGQDVALRCDPISGHVSLFWYQQALGQGPEFLTYFQNEAQLDKSGLPSDRFFAERPEGSVSTLKIQRTQQEDSAVYLCASSLGISTGELFFGEGSRLTVL.

The chain links TRBV2 to TRBJ2-1, with D maybe TRBD1 (6 bases). The V gene lost 5 bases and the J gene lost 1 base, with 12 bases spanning the gap. Germline CDR1 is SNHLY and CDR2 is FYNNEI. The CDR3 loop spans 15 amino acids. CDR3 sequence reads: CASSRGQQSYNEQFF. The CDR3, as DNA: TGTGCCAGCAGTCGCGGACAGCAGTCCTACAATGAGCAGTTCTTC.

The chain's CDR3 is CAAHPGSSGGAYEQYF. The CDR3 DNA is TGTGCCGCTCATCCAGGGTCCAGCGGGGGGGCTTACGAGCAGTACTTC. The V gene is TRBV10-3, the J gene TRBJ2-7, with 10 bases fitting TRBD2. This CDR3 has 16 amino acids. The germline CDR1 and CDR2 sequences are ENHRY and SYGVKD. V was pared by 11 bases and J by 4 bases, with 17 bases of the junction left unmatched.

The V and J genes are TRBV27 and TRBJ1-4; possible D gene TRBD1, 5 bases. CDR1 is MNHEY, CDR2 SMNVEV, per germline (reference sequence). The V end was cut by 5 bases, the J end by 5 bases, with 15 bases between. CDR3 size: 15 residues. Here the CDR3 DNA reads TGTGCCAGCAGTCCCGCCCCAGGGCTCAATGAAAAACTGTTTTTT. Its protein product is CASSPAPGLNEKLFF.

The gene calls are TRBV7-8 and TRBJ1-3; D unresolved. From germline, CDR1 is SGHVS and CDR2 FQNEAQ. The CDR3 is 14 amino acids. V gave up 3 bases and J gave up 4 bases, with 10 bases separating them. The CDR3 loop is CASSFTTGGNTIYF. Written as DNA, the CDR3 is TGTGCCAGCAGCTTCACGACTGGGGGAAACACCATATATTTT.

This chain connects TRBV7-2 to TRBJ1-5; D gene unclear. V was shortened by 5 bases and J by 0 bases, with 8 bases between the two germline ends. In germline, CDR1 is SGHTA, CDR2 FQGNSA. The length of the CDR3 is 14 residues. The CDR3 region has the DNA TGTGCCAGCAGCCAAAAATTTAGCAATCAGCCCCAGCATTTT. Its protein product is CASSQKFSNQPQHF.

CDR3 residues: CASRITSRPPGYF. For the CDR3, the DNA is TGTGCCAGCAGGATTACGTCTCGGCCCCCGGGGTACTTC. The chain employs TRBV6-5 and TRBJ2-7, with unresolved D. The germline CDR1 and CDR2 sequences are MNHEY and SVGAGI. Trimming took 6 bases from V and 12 from J, leaving 21 bases between them. The CDR3 length is 13 residues.

The J gene is TRBJ2-7, the V gene TRBV27; D gene unclear. This CDR3 contains 13 residues. Trimming stripped 3 bases from V and 0 bases from J, with 6 bases between. The germline gives CDR1 MNHEY, CDR2 SMNVEV (reference sequence). CDR3 in amino acids: CASSFSSSYEQYF. The CDR3 nucleotides are TGTGCCAGCAGTTTTAGCAGCTCCTACGAGCAGTACTTC.

The rearrangement links TRBV18 to TRBJ2-2, with TRBD1 as a possible D gene (6 bases). Trimming removed 3 bases at V and 3 bases at J, with 14 bases between. This CDR3 has 16 residues. CDR1 is KGHSH, CDR2 LQKENI, per germline. The chain's CDR3 is CASSPGGSQDTGELFF. In nucleotides, the CDR3 is TGTGCCAGCTCACCTGGGGGCTCTCAAGACACCGGGGAGCTGTTTTTT.

The chain couples TRBV7-9 to TRBJ2-2, with 7 bases matching TRBD2. The CDR3 is 12 residues long. Germline loops: CDR1 SEHNR, CDR2 FQNEAQ (reference sequence). The V segment lost 5 bases and the J segment 14 bases; nucleotides outside the gene matches: 8. CDR3 amino acids: CASSRSGEALFF. The DNA for the CDR3 is TGTGCCAGCAGCCGAAGCGGGGAGGCACTGTTTTTT. The full variable domain, with the rest looked up from reference TRBV7-9 and TRBJ2-2, is DTGVSQNPRHKITKRGQNVTFRCDPISEHNRLYWYRQTLGQGPEFLTYFQNEAQLEKSRLLSDRFSAERPKGSFSTLEIQRTEQGDSAMYLCASSRSGEALFFGEGSRLTVL.

This chain uses TRBV7-2 with TRBJ1-2; D possibly corresponds to TRBD1 (5 bases). This CDR3 is built from 14 residues. Germline lookup yields CDR1 SGHTA and CDR2 FQGNSA. Trimming took off 1 base at V and 6 bases at J, with 12 bases between the two ends. CDR3 DNA sequence: TGTGCCAGCAGCTTAGTTGCAGGGTTAAATGGCTACACCTTC. This translates into CASSLVAGLNGYTF.

This chain uses TRBV28 with TRBJ2-5; TRBD2 might be the D (5 bases). The end of the DNA aligns better with TRBJ2-7, so the J call may be wrong. The CDR3 is 14 residues long. Germline CDR1 reads MDHEN; CDR2 reads SYDVKM. CDR3 nucleotide sequence: TGTGCCAGCAGTTTACCCGGGGTACCGGGCGAGCAGTACTTC. It encodes CASSLPGVPGEQYF.

The V call is TRBV5-1, the J call TRBJ1-5, with D unresolved. The V gene's germline CDR1 is SGHRS and CDR2 YFSETQ. V gave up 0 bases and J gave up 4 bases, with 5 bases separating them. The CDR3 sequence is 13 residues long. Here the CDR3 DNA reads TGCGCCAGCAGCTTGGCAGTGAATCAGCCCCAGCATTTT. Translated, it gives CASSLAVNQPQHF. The entire variable domain, with the rest obtained from reference TRBV5-1 and TRBJ1-5, is as follows: KAGVTQTPRYLIKTRGQQVTLSCSPISGHRSVSWYQQTPGQGLQFLFEYFSETQRNKGNFPGRFSGRQFSNSRSEMNVSTLELGDSALYLCASSLAVNQPQHFGDGTRLSIL.

In its sample, this clone was seen a few times. The chain carries TRBV10-2 and TRBJ1-1, with no clear D. The V end lost 7 bases, the J end lost 6 bases, and 9 bases lay between the germline ends. Germline lookup yields CDR1 WSHSY and CDR2 SAAADI. The CDR3 sequence is 11 residues long. As DNA, the CDR3 is TGCGCCAGCATAGATGCGGCTGAAGCTTTCTTT. Its translation: CASIDAAEAFF.

The V and J genes are TRBV7-2 and TRBJ1-5, with 7 bases lining up with TRBD1. CDR3 length: 14 amino acids. Losses at the gene ends were 2 bases for V and 6 bases for J; bases not matched to a gene: 4. CDR1 and CDR2 from the germline V gene are SGHTA and FQGNSA. This chain's CDR3 is CASSLTGVAQPQHF. In DNA, the CDR3 is TGTGCCAGCAGCTTAACAGGGGTGGCTCAGCCCCAGCATTTT.